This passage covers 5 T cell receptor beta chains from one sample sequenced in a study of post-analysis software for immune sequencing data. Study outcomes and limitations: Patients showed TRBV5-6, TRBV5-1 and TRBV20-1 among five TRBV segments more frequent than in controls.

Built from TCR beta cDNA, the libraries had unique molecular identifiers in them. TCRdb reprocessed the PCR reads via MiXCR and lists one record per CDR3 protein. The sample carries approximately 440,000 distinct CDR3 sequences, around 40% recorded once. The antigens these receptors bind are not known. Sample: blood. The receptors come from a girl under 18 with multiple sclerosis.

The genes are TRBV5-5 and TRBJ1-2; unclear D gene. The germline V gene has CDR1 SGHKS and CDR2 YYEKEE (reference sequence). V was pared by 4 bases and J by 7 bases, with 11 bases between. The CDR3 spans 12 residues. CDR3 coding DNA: TGTGCCAGCAGCCTTCCGTCGTTTGGCTACACCTTC. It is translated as CASSLPSFGYTF.

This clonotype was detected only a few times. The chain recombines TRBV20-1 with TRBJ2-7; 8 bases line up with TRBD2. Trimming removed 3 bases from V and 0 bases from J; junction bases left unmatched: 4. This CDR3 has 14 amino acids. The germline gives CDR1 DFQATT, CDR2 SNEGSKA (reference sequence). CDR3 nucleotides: TGCAGTGCTAGTGCTAGCGGGTTCTCCTACGAGCAGTACTTC. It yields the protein CSASASGFSYEQYF.

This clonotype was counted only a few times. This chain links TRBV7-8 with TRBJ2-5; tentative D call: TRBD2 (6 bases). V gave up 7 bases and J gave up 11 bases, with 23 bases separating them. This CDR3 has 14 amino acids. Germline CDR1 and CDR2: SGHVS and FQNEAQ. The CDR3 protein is CASTLGGRGILQYF. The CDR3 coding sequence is TGTGCCAGCACCCTGGGGGGTAGGGGCATTTTGCAGTACTTC.

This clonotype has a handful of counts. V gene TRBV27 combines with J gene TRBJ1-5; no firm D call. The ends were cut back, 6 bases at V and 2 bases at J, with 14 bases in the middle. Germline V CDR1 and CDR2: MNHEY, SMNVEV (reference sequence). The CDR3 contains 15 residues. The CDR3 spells CASSGWRSGNQPQHF. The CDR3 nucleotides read TGTGCCAGCAGCGGGTGGCGGTCGGGCAATCAGCCCCAGCATTTT.

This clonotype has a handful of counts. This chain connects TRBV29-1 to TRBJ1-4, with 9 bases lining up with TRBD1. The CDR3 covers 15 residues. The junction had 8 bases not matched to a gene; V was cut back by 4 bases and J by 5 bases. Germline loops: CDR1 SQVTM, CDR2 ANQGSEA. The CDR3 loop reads CSVASSGTGNEKLFF. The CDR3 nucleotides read TGCAGCGTTGCTTCATCCGGGACAGGGAATGAAAAACTGTTTTTT. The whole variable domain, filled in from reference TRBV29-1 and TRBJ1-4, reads SAVISQKPSRDICQRGTSLTIQCQVDSQVTMMFWYRQQPGQSLTLIATANQGSEATYESGFVIDKFPISRPNLTFSTLTVSNMSPEDSSIYLCSVASSGTGNEKLFFGSGTQLSVL.